The TCR beta chain under discussion was sequenced for a study of T cells expressing NK-cell markers. Reanalyzing the 5' RACE reads, TCRdb keeps one entry per CDR3 protein, without DNA. In all, the sample yields more than 250,000 distinct CDR3 sequences. The sequenced sample consisted of blood T cells: a sorted CD56 or NKG2C T cell subset, CD4+ or CD8+ T cells, or bulk PBMC T cells (not recorded which). This sequence originates from a man aged 18 to 29 in good health.

CDR3 sequence reads: CASSQGGAEETQYF. The J gene is TRBJ2-5, the V gene TRBV4-1; there is no DNA to check the TCRdb D call of TRBD1. CDR3 size: 14 residues. Germline assignment: CDR1 MGHRA and CDR2 YSYEKL.